The following is a T cell receptor beta chain sequence with its context. It has no known antigen specificity. Base quality data are lacking; no much larger clone is found one base away. The run used an Illumina HiSeq 1500. TCRdb reprocessed the public reads (quality trimming at Q25 with fastp, clone calling with MiXCR) and kept in-frame beta chains. All rows with the same CDR3 protein become a single entry with the most common DNA and genes. The sample table shows about 130,000 distinct CDR3 sequences, and 20% to 30% are seen once. About 37% of the sample lies in the top ten. The data were obtained in a study of T cell repertoires in cytomegalovirus infection (dated by TCRdb to between 2018 and 2021). As for the study more broadly: The HLA type of each donor mattered for the analysis, because public TCR beta signatures pointed to carriage of CMV infection along with the matching HLA type.

Compared with germline, V lacks 7 bases and J lacks 5 bases; bases without a gene match: 12. The CDR3 spans 14 residues, from the cysteine through the phenylalanine. Just CDR3 DNA is preserved here, 42 bases in frame from base 1. For CDR1 and CDR2, the germline V gene lists SQVTM and ANQGSEA. Broad study findings and their caveats: Cumulative frequency of public TCR beta family members discriminated carriers of CMV infection plus the relevant HLA type in this cohort and an independent 352-donor cohort. The ex vivo response was dominated by HLA-C-restricted CMV-specific TCR beta clonotypes, which also provided the single most frequent clonotype in two of eight donors.

The chain joins TRBV29-1 to TRBJ2-3; 7 central bases correspond to TRBD1. This sequence originates from a human donor in good health (CMV status not recorded). Some clones in this sample may be carry-over from other donors' samples. The specimen sequenced was PBMCs, sequenced either directly or after in vitro stimulation (not recorded which). The nucleotide sequence is TGCAGCGCAGCCCGCAGGGGGAAGGAAGATACGCAGTATTTT. It translates as CSAARRGKEDTQYF.